These T cell receptor beta chains were read from a single sample in a study of a mutant IDH1 vaccine in newly diagnosed glioma. These TCRs are of unknown antigen specificity. Produced via immunoSEQ multiplex PCR; TCRdb's table is partial and in-frame only. In the table there are tens of thousands of clones, 81% of which are singletons. The specimen comprised PBMCs, sampled from a glioma patient whose treatment included an IDH1 peptide vaccine. The receptors shown here come from a woman aged 40-49 years with glioma. Some clones in this sample may be carry-over from other donors' samples. CDR3s include the opening cysteine and the closing phenylalanine or tryptophan.

TRBV27,TRBJ1-4,CANRIQGGDEKLFF
TRBV27,TRBJ2-2,CASSPSAGSVTGELFF
TRBV10-3,TRBJ1-1,CAISGGDTEAFF
TRBV18,TRBJ2-7,CASSPLRGEQYF
TRBV7-2,TRBJ1-1,CASSLGPRAFF
TRBV4-2,TRBJ1-2,CASSQDKGNYGYTF
TRBV28,TRBJ1-2,CASSFATGRNYGYTF
TRBV5-4,TRBJ2-1,CASSGSGRVEQFF
TRBV7-2,TRBJ1-4,CASSLGWVGVSEKLFF
TRBV15,TRBJ2-7,CATSQGAGGSYEQYF
TRBV14,TRBJ1-6,CASSHYRGQSPLHF
TRBV18,TRBJ1-2,CASSPVTGLCTF
TRBV10-3,TRBJ1-2,CAISDRSKTNYGYTF
TRBV15,TRBJ2-5,CATSVTVAGVEETQYF
TRBV9,TRBJ2-7,CASTSYGGGEQYF
TRBV28,TRBJ2-7,CASTETGMRYEQYF
TRBV9,TRBJ2-7,CASSPWGGGRANEQYF
TRBV7-6,TRBJ2-2,CASSLMDGVGTGELFF
TRBV7-2,TRBJ1-2,CASTPGGLWGHGYGYTF
TRBV7-2,TRBJ2-7,CASSRRGQGSYEQYF
TRBV18,TRBJ1-3,CASSPNMGQGAGNTIYF
TRBV6-1,TRBJ1-5,CASRTTGQGFGPQHF
TRBV15,TRBJ2-5,CATSRDRSGGYGETQYF
TRBV7-2,TRBJ1-1,CASTSYRGLGTEAFF
TRBV19,TRBJ1-1,CASSIIASGGRAFF
TRBV18,TRBJ1-1,CASSPQSTSVNTEAFF
TRBV28,TRBJ1-2,CASRETYGYTF
TRBV19,TRBJ1-2,CASNGGHGYTF
TRBV19,TRBJ1-3,CASSTTGGASGNTIYF
TRBV6-6,TRBJ2-1,CASSLHGLAGEQFF
TRBV9,TRBJ1-2,CASSPLRLEGEGYTF
TRBV28,TRBJ1-5,CASRGTGNQPQHF
TRBV19,TRBJ1-5,CASSPREGTSLRLGNQPQHF
TRBV4-1,TRBJ1-1,CASSQRPQRGTEAFF
TRBV9,TRBJ1-2,CASSPSSSLNYGYTF
TRBV2,TRBJ1-4,CASRRPQGLNEKLFF
TRBV7-2,TRBJ2-1,CASSLRGNGASGRNEQFF
TRBV15,TRBJ2-5,CATSRALGGAETQYF
TRBV6-5,TRBJ1-1,CASSYSDTEAFF
TRBV7-9,TRBJ1-3,CASLGMGGSGNTIYF
TRBV6-5,TRBJ2-2,CASSYRIGGDPGELFF
TRBV7-3,TRBJ1-3,CASSLAGTGNTIYF
TRBV19,TRBJ1-1,CASRGHMNTEAFF
TRBV7-9,TRBJ2-2,CATPIGADTGELFF
TRBV5-5,TRBJ1-2,CASSLQGHYGYTF
TRBV7-2,TRBJ2-1,CASSGGAVSSYNEQFF
TRBV2,TRBJ2-7,CASRGGQGRTYEQYF
TRBV29-1,TRBJ1-2,CSVASKRQSWDGYTF
TRBV7-9,TRBJ1-5,CASSLGGEPQHF
TRBV10-3,TRBJ2-1,CAISSLGSGASYNEQFF
TRBV6-6,TRBJ1-5,CASSYLDVGNQPQHF
TRBV9,TRBJ1-4,CASSHEARRRPNGNEKLFF
TRBV27,TRBJ1-2,CASRPTGYYGYTF
TRBV6-5,TRBJ1-6,CASRPGGTGSPLHF
TRBV19,TRBJ2-5,CASLDRGQSQETQYF
TRBV5-4,TRBJ2-3,CASSLDGRDTDTQYF
TRBV4-1,TRBJ2-1,CASSPLGLAGAYNEQFF
TRBV27,TRBJ2-7,CASRGGAGQYF
TRBV27,TRBJ1-3,CAGLVVDGNTIYF